Listed below are T cell receptor beta chains from one sample, sequenced in a study of T cells after yellow fever vaccination. TCRdb re-derived calls from the 5' RACE reads in MiXCR, one entry per CDR3 protein. The sample yields around 230,000 distinct CDR3 sequences, about 7% seen once. Specimen: CD4+ T cells sorted from PBMCs, collected on the day of the yellow fever booster vaccination. Every receptor here comes from a man younger than 40 who received the YFV17D yellow fever vaccine. The CDR3 runs from the conserved cysteine through the conserved F or W. D genes are given only for firm matches. A row's size may be missing; if present it is once, few, many or a size class.

d_call	v_call	clone_size	j_call	cdr3_aa	cdr3_nt
TRBD2	TRBV12-3/TRBV12-4	few	TRBJ2-5	CASSPGTSGVETQYF	TGTGCCAGCAGTCCAGGGACTAGCGGGGTGGAGACCCAGTACTTC
.	TRBV14	many	TRBJ1-6	CASSQDGRNSPLHF	TGTGCCAGCAGCCAAGATGGCAGAAATTCACCCCTCCACTTT
TRBD2	TRBV18	.	TRBJ2-2	CASTRLAGGTGELFF	TGTGCCAGCACCAGACTAGCGGGAGGCACCGGGGAGCTGTTTTTT
.	TRBV20-1	many	TRBJ1-1	CSARENTVNTEAFF	TGCAGTGCTAGAGAGAATACAGTGAACACTGAAGCTTTCTTT
.	TRBV10-3	.	TRBJ2-7	CAISPDGGRRYEQYF	TGTGCCATCAGTCCCGATGGGGGGCGCAGGTACGAGCAGTACTTC
TRBD1	TRBV6-5	.	TRBJ2-7	CASSYSGTGFTYEQYF	TGTGCCAGCAGTTACTCCGGGACAGGGTTTACCTACGAGCAGTACTTC
TRBD1	TRBV7-2	.	TRBJ2-7	CASSPSGTGTYEQYF	TGTGCCAGCAGCCCGTCCGGGACAGGGACCTACGAGCAGTACTTC
.	TRBV7-2	many	TRBJ1-2	CASSLSRKQGNYGYTF	TGTGCCAGCAGCTTGAGTCGAAAGCAGGGGAACTATGGCTACACCTTC
TRBD2	TRBV5-4	.	TRBJ2-3	CASSLSGWASGRVGDTQYF	TGTGCCAGCAGCTTGTCGGGGTGGGCTAGCGGGAGAGTTGGAGATACGCAGTATTTT
.	TRBV7-6	many	TRBJ2-7	CASSLSSRDEQYF	TGTGCCAGCAGCTTATCTTCCAGGGACGAGCAGTACTTC
TRBD1	TRBV27	.	TRBJ2-7	CASSSAGQGVHEQYF	TGTGCCAGCAGTTCCGCGGGACAGGGGGTCCACGAGCAGTACTTC
.	TRBV7-2	few	TRBJ1-1	CASSQGQASEAFF	TGTGCCAGCAGCCAGGGACAAGCCTCCGAAGCTTTCTTT
TRBD1	TRBV3-1	.	TRBJ1-1	CASSSTGANTEAFF	TGTGCCAGCAGTTCCACAGGGGCAAACACTGAAGCTTTCTTT
TRBD1	TRBV24-1	.	TRBJ2-5	CATRRGTGVQETQYF	TGTGCCACCCGAAGGGGGACAGGGGTCCAAGAGACCCAGTACTTC
TRBD1	TRBV5-1	.	TRBJ2-3	CASSIPGQGQTDTQYF	TGCGCCAGCAGCATCCCGGGACAGGGGCAGACAGATACGCAGTATTTT
TRBD1	TRBV6-2/TRBV6-3	many	TRBJ2-7	CASGDSFYEQYF	TGTGCCAGCGGGGACAGTTTTTACGAGCAGTACTTC
.	TRBV5-1	.	TRBJ2-3	CASSLTYPSTDTQYF	TGCGCCAGCAGCCTGACTTACCCTAGCACAGATACGCAGTATTTT
TRBD1	TRBV5-1	.	TRBJ2-6	CASSWDSPGANVLTF	TGCGCCAGCAGCTGGGACAGCCCTGGGGCCAACGTCCTGACTTTC
.	TRBV7-9	many	TRBJ2-2	CASSEDRFRELFF	TGTGCCAGCAGCGAAGATAGATTCCGGGAGCTGTTTTTT
TRBD1	TRBV29-1	many	TRBJ2-7	CSGGQGDGGQYF	TGCAGCGGGGGACAGGGCGATGGGGGGCAGTACTTC
.	TRBV6-5	many	TRBJ2-1	CASSIQGLAGSYNEQFF	TGTGCCAGCAGTATACAGGGTCTGGCGGGATCATACAATGAGCAGTTCTTC
.	TRBV2	many	TRBJ2-4	CASTGPSKNIQYF	TGTGCCAGCACGGGCCCGTCCAAAAACATTCAGTACTTC
TRBD1	TRBV5-1	.	TRBJ1-6	CASSLESSGGQSPLHF	TGCGCCAGCAGCTTGGAGTCGTCAGGGGGCCAGTCACCCCTCCACTTT
TRBD1	TRBV5-1	many	TRBJ2-2	CASSFGQGNTGELFF	TGCGCCAGCAGCTTTGGACAGGGCAACACCGGGGAGCTGTTTTTT
.	TRBV12-3/TRBV12-4	.	TRBJ2-3	CASSSPLAAFGSDTQYF	TGTGCCAGCAGTTCGCCACTAGCAGCTTTTGGGTCAGATACGCAGTATTTT
.	TRBV6-2/TRBV6-3	many	TRBJ2-7	CASSWRLGSYEQYF	TGTGCCAGCAGTTGGCGGCTTGGGTCCTACGAGCAGTACTTC
TRBD2	TRBV12-3/TRBV12-4	many	TRBJ2-4	CASSLASGRNIQYF	TGTGCCAGCAGTTTGGCTAGCGGGAGAAACATTCAGTACTTC
TRBD1	TRBV29-1	few	TRBJ2-5	CSVARGTGQATQYF	TGCAGCGTCGCTCGGGGGACAGGGCAGGCGACCCAGTACTTC
TRBD1	TRBV6-1	few	TRBJ2-7	CASTYLGQGAYEQYF	TGTGCCAGCACCTACCTGGGGCAGGGGGCCTACGAGCAGTACTTC
TRBD2	TRBV29-1	many	TRBJ2-1	CSAGTSGYNEQFF	TGCAGCGCCGGGACTAGCGGTTACAATGAGCAGTTCTTC
.	TRBV20-1	.	TRBJ1-5	CSARAGAGRPQHF	TGCAGTGCTAGGGCCGGGGCCGGTCGGCCCCAGCATTTT
.	TRBV20-1	many	TRBJ2-5	CSARSQGLRETQYF	TGCAGTGCTAGGTCACAGGGCCTGAGAGAGACCCAGTACTTC
TRBD1	TRBV2	many	TRBJ2-4	CASSERDRVGVQYF	TGTGCCAGCAGTGAGAGGGACAGGGTAGGGGTTCAGTACTTC
TRBD1	TRBV3-1	few	TRBJ2-7	CASSQGQGTYEQYF	TGTGCCAGCAGCCAAGGACAGGGAACCTACGAGCAGTACTTC
TRBD1	TRBV7-2	.	TRBJ2-1	CASSIGTGSYNEQFF	TGTGCCAGCAGCATCGGGACAGGGTCCTACAATGAGCAGTTCTTC
.	TRBV12-3/TRBV12-4	many	TRBJ2-2	CASSRGMNTGELFF	TGTGCCAGCAGTCGCGGGATGAACACCGGGGAGCTGTTTTTT
.	TRBV5-1	many	TRBJ2-7	CASSLGDGPYEQYF	TGCGCCAGCAGCTTGGGGGACGGTCCCTACGAGCAGTACTTC
.	TRBV18	few	TRBJ1-1	CASSPALEAFF	TGTGCCAGCTCGCCAGCGCTGGAAGCTTTCTTT
TRBD2	TRBV20-1	many	TRBJ2-3	CSATWRRESTDTQYF	TGCAGTGCCACCTGGAGGCGGGAGTCGACAGATACGCAGTATTTT
TRBD1	TRBV5-1	few	TRBJ2-7	CASSFFRDRGSYEQYF	TGCGCCAGCAGCTTTTTTCGGGACAGGGGGTCCTACGAGCAGTACTTC
TRBD2	TRBV4-3	few	TRBJ2-1	CASSARTIAGGLPGNEQFF	TGCGCCAGCAGCGCGCGAACGATAGCGGGAGGACTCCCGGGGAATGAGCAGTTCTTC
.	TRBV12-3/TRBV12-4	many	TRBJ2-5	CASSLGQGVETQYF	TGTGCCAGCAGTTTGGGACAAGGGGTGGAGACCCAGTACTTC
.	TRBV7-9	few	TRBJ2-1	CASSLVRGGLSYNEQFF	TGTGCCAGCAGCTTGGTCCGGGGTGGGCTCTCCTACAATGAGCAGTTCTTC
.	TRBV20-1	.	TRBJ1-2	CSAYGTPYGYTF	TGCAGTGCTTACGGGACACCTTATGGCTACACCTTC
.	TRBV7-7	few	TRBJ2-5	CASSPGQLPEGETQYF	TGTGCTAGCAGCCCGGGACAACTTCCCGAGGGGGAGACCCAGTACTTC
TRBD2	TRBV15	many	TRBJ2-3	CATSRDSGRRTDTQYF	TGTGCCACCAGCAGAGATAGCGGGAGACGCACAGATACGCAGTATTTT
.	TRBV12-3/TRBV12-4	few	TRBJ2-7	CASSSPWGIYEQYF	TGTGCCAGCAGTTCCCCGTGGGGAATCTACGAGCAGTACTTC
.	TRBV7-2	.	TRBJ1-5	CASSLDGGLINSQPQHF	TGTGCCAGCAGCTTAGACGGCGGACTGATCAATAGCCAGCCCCAGCATTTT
.	TRBV12-3/TRBV12-4	.	TRBJ2-2	CASSLTYAYTGELFF	TGTGCCAGCAGTTTAACCTATGCTTACACCGGGGAGCTGTTTTTT
TRBD1	TRBV28	.	TRBJ1-2	CASSSGTGTVGGYTF	TGTGCCAGCAGTAGCGGGACAGGGACGGTTGGTGGCTACACCTTC
TRBD2	TRBV20-1	many	TRBJ2-7	CSARWGGSYEQYF	TGCAGTGCTAGATGGGGGGGATCCTACGAGCAGTACTTC
.	TRBV28	many	TRBJ1-2	CASRAVGGNYGYTF	TGTGCCAGCAGAGCAGTCGGGGGCAACTATGGCTACACCTTC